Following are 30 T cell receptor beta chains from one sample sequenced in a study of OX40 agonist ivuxolimab in advanced cancers. Libraries were prepared by immunoSEQ multiplex PCR; TCRdb keeps only in-frame clonotypes and omits some of them. The table includes approximately 58,000 clones, nearly 80% detected once. The source material was CD4+ or CD8+ T cells sorted from blood, sampled in a trial of the OX40 agonist ivuxolimab. These receptors were collected from an adult with an advanced solid tumor such as melanoma, head and neck, liver or kidney cancer.

The chain has TRBV10-3 and TRBJ2-7; 8 bases line up with TRBD2. The CDR3 is 18 amino acids. Germline CDR1 is ENHRY and CDR2 is SYGVKD. V lost 2 bases and J lost 3; bases outside the gene matches: 15. The CDR3 loop reads CAISEITKQRGSGYEQYF. In DNA form, the CDR3 reads TGTGCCATCAGTGAGATTACTAAGCAGCGGGGGTCGGGCTACGAGCAGTACTTC.

This clone came up once. V and J are TRBV5-1 and TRBJ2-7; D not certain. The CDR3 is made up of 14 amino acids. CDR1 and CDR2 from the germline V gene are SGHRS and YFSETQ. The V end lost 0 bases, the J end lost 4 bases, and 11 bases lay between the germline ends. The CDR3 loop reads CASSLVVSAYEQYF. As DNA, the CDR3 is TGCGCCAGCAGCTTGGTCGTCAGCGCTTACGAGCAGTACTTC. The full variable domain, with the rest looked up from reference TRBV5-1 and TRBJ2-7, is KAGVTQTPRYLIKTRGQQVTLSCSPISGHRSVSWYQQTPGQGLQFLFEYFSETQRNKGNFPGRFSGRQFSNSRSEMNVSTLELGDSALYLCASSLVVSAYEQYFGPGTRLTVT.

This clone was found once. V usage is TRBV6-9 and J usage is TRBJ2-7; no definite D call. Trimming left V 6 bases short and J 0 bases short, with 12 bases between. CDR1 and CDR2 from the germline V gene are MNHGY and SVAAGI. This CDR3 spans 14 amino acids. CDR3 protein: CASSQDPSSYEQYF. The CDR3 bases are TGTGCCAGCAGCCAAGATCCTAGCTCCTACGAGCAGTACTTC.

The CDR3 is CASSLTRDRGGANVLTF. The CDR3 DNA is TGCGCCAGCAGCTTGACCAGGGATAGAGGTGGGGCCAACGTCCTGACTTTC. The rearrangement links TRBV5-1 to TRBJ2-6; TRBD1 might be the D (5 bases). Per the germline V gene, CDR1 is SGHRS and CDR2 is YFSETQ. The CDR3 extends over 17 amino acids. With 1 base removed from V and 3 bases from J, the gap between germline ends came to 14 bases.

This chain connects TRBV7-2 to TRBJ1-3; maybe TRBD1 (5 bases). The V end lost 1 base, the J end lost 2 bases, and 9 bases lay between the germline ends. The CDR3 is made up of 15 amino acids. Germline-derived CDR1 and CDR2 are SGHTA and FQGNSA. The CDR3 is CASSLGGGTGNTIYF. CDR3 coding DNA: TGTGCCAGCAGCTTAGGCGGGGGAACTGGAAACACCATATATTTT.

The CDR3 bases are TGTGCCAGCAGTCGACCCGGGACAGGGGTCTCCTACGAGCAGTACTTC. Its protein is CASSRPGTGVSYEQYF. The chain uses TRBV28 and TRBJ2-7; 10 bases match TRBD1. V was pared by 5 bases and J by 0 bases, with 7 bases of the junction left unmatched. Germline lookup yields CDR1 MDHEN and CDR2 SYDVKM. CDR3 length equals 16 residues. Full variable domain (missing parts from reference TRBV28 and TRBJ2-7): DVKVTQSSRYLVKRTGEKVFLECVQDMDHENMFWYRQDPGLGLRLIYFSYDVKMKEKGDIPEGYSVSREKKERFSLILESASTNQTSMYLCASSRPGTGVSYEQYFGPGTRLTVT.

The J gene is TRBJ1-4, the V gene TRBV28; a possible D gene is TRBD1 (5 bases). The CDR3 length is 14 residues. The V gene lost 4 bases and the J gene lost 8 bases, with 14 bases spanning the gap. Germline V CDR1 and CDR2: MDHEN, SYDVKM. CDR3 sequence reads: CASSSRQLREKLFF. CDR3 DNA sequence: TGTGCCAGCAGTTCAAGACAGCTCCGGGAAAAACTGTTTTTT.

The rearrangement joins TRBV7-2 to TRBJ2-1; weak D call: TRBD2 (7 bases). This CDR3 has 16 amino acids. Per germline, CDR1 SGHTA and CDR2 FQGNSA. The ends were cut back, 0 bases at V and 2 bases at J, with 11 bases in the middle. The CDR3 DNA reads TGTGCCAGCAGCTTAGCGGCGGGGGCCACCTACAATGAGCAGTTCTTC. Translating gives CASSLAAGATYNEQFF.

This rearrangement joins TRBV5-1 to TRBJ1-2; D gene uncertain. This CDR3 is built from 12 residues. Between the trimmed V and J ends, which lost 1 base and 6 bases, there was a span of 7 bases. Germline loops: CDR1 SGHRS, CDR2 YFSETQ. CDR3 in amino acids: CASSLYGNGYTF. CDR3 in DNA: TGCGCCAGCAGCTTGTATGGGAATGGCTACACCTTC.

This clone appeared a single time. The chain has TRBV5-1 and TRBJ2-2; 7 bases are shared with TRBD1. The CDR3 extends over 15 amino acids. CDR1 and CDR2 from the germline V gene are SGHRS and YFSETQ. V lost 1 base to trimming and J lost 3 bases; unmatched junction nucleotides: 3. CDR3 nucleotides: TGCGCCAGCAGCTTGAGGGGGCTCGACACCGGGGAGCTGTTTTTT. Protein sequence: CASSLRGLDTGELFF.

J is TRBJ2-7 and V is TRBV28; perhaps TRBD1 as D (7 bases). Germline-derived CDR1 and CDR2 are MDHEN and SYDVKM. There are 14 residues in the CDR3. The ends were cut back, 7 bases at V and 2 bases at J, with 15 bases in the middle. The CDR3 loop reads CASKGGTAPYEQYF. The CDR3 coding sequence is TGTGCCAGCAAGGGCGGGACAGCACCCTACGAGCAGTACTTC.

The chain combines TRBV5-1 with TRBJ1-1, with D hard to call. Per germline, CDR1 SGHRS and CDR2 YFSETQ. This CDR3 is 13 amino acids long. The V and J ends lost 4 bases and 0 bases respectively, with 7 bases between them. The CDR3 DNA sequence: TGCGCCAGCAGCCTGGGTTTGAACACTGAAGCTTTCTTT. This encodes CASSLGLNTEAFF.

This clone was detected only a few times. The DNA for the CDR3 is TGCGCCAGCAGCCAAGAAGTGGCGGGAGGGCTGTGGATGTACGAGCAGTACTTC. Translation: CASSQEVAGGLWMYEQYF. The rearrangement uses TRBV4-1 and TRBJ2-7; TRBD2 agrees at 9 bases. Germline CDR1 and CDR2: MGHRA and YSYEKL. V shed 0 bases, J shed 4 bases, and the junction held 13 bases outside the gene matches. The CDR3 covers 18 residues.

This chain links TRBV10-3 with TRBJ1-2, with 7 positions matching TRBD1. J gave up 6 bases and V 6 bases, and 10 bases lay outside the gene matches. Germline V gene sequence: CDR1 ENHRY, CDR2 SYGVKD. This CDR3 has 14 amino acids. The CDR3 loop reads CAISPGQVANGYTF. CDR3 bases: TGTGCCATCAGCCCAGGACAGGTGGCAAATGGCTACACCTTC.

The chain uses TRBV6-4 and TRBJ2-7; 9 bases agree with TRBD2. The CDR3 consists of 13 residues. CDR1 and CDR2 (germline): MRHNA, SNTAGT. With V trimmed by 3 bases and J by 6 bases, 3 bases remained unmatched. The CDR3 protein is CASSEIAGAEQYF. CDR3 in DNA: TGTGCCAGCAGTGAAATAGCGGGAGCCGAGCAGTACTTC.

This clone was detected only once. The chain couples TRBV11-3 to TRBJ2-7; unclear D gene. The V end lost 5 bases, the J end lost 3 bases, and 11 bases lay between the germline ends. Germline CDR1 is SGHNT and CDR2 is YENEEA. The CDR3 covers 13 residues. The CDR3 sequence is CASSPGPDYEQYF. DNA for the CDR3: TGTGCCAGCAGCCCTGGGCCTGACTACGAGCAGTACTTC.

The genes are TRBV7-6 and TRBJ2-7, with a weak D call TRBD2 (7 bases). The length of the CDR3 is 15 residues. Trimming stripped 3 bases from V and 5 bases from J, with 17 bases between. Germline V gives CDR1 SGHVS, CDR2 FNYEAQ. CDR3 amino acids: CASSLQWGGADEQYF. Written as DNA, the CDR3 is TGTGCCAGCAGCTTGCAATGGGGGGGGGCCGACGAGCAGTACTTC.

This chain joins TRBV7-3 and TRBJ2-1, with 9 positions matching TRBD2. V lost 5 bases and J lost 7; bases outside the gene matches: 18. Germline lookup yields CDR1 SGHTA and CDR2 FQGTGA. The CDR3 consists of 18 residues. CDR3 bases: TGTGCCAGCAGCCCCACGGGGCGGGCGGGAGGGAGCGGGAATGAGCAGTTCTTC. This encodes CASSPTGRAGGSGNEQFF.

The V and J genes are TRBV6-5 and TRBJ1-1; 8 nucleotides line up with TRBD1. This CDR3 has 15 residues. V was pared by 1 base and J by 5 bases, with 6 bases of the junction left unmatched. Germline V gene lookup returns CDR1 MNHEY and CDR2 SVGAGI. This CDR3 is CASSYYTGGRTEAFF. Here the CDR3 DNA reads TGTGCCAGCAGTTACTATACAGGGGGACGAACTGAAGCTTTCTTT.

V usage is TRBV9 and J usage is TRBJ1-3; possibly TRBD1 for D (6 bases). Deletions cut 3 bases from V and 4 bases from J, with 14 bases between. The CDR3 has 15 residues. Germline CDR1 SGDLS, CDR2 YYNGEE. In nucleotides, the CDR3 is TGTGCCAGCAGCGACAGGGAGAGCGGGGGAAACACCATATATTTT. Protein product: CASSDRESGGNTIYF.

This sequence joins TRBV19 and TRBJ1-1, with 11 bases aligning to TRBD1. The CDR3 runs 15 residues. Germline V lookup: CDR1 LNHDA, CDR2 SQIVND (reference sequence). The V gene end was trimmed by 9 bases and the J gene end by 3 bases; junction bases not matched to a gene: 9. The CDR3 DNA follows: TGTGCCAGCTCCCGCGGGGGACAGGGGGACACTGAAGCTTTCTTT. Translating gives CASSRGGQGDTEAFF.

The J gene is TRBJ2-7, the V gene TRBV6-6; the D gene is possibly TRBD1 (6 bases). The CDR3 loop spans 13 amino acids. The V and J ends lost 6 bases and 6 bases respectively, with 15 bases between them. The V gene's germline CDR1 is MNHNY and CDR2 SVGAGI (reference sequence). CDR3 in amino acids: CASSPGTPIEQYF. The CDR3 DNA follows: TGTGCCAGCAGCCCCGGGACACCTATCGAGCAGTACTTC.

This clone was seen once. This sequence joins TRBV28 and TRBJ1-5; D unresolved. CDR3 length equals 15 residues. V was pared by 6 bases and J by 11 bases, with 23 bases between. The germline gives CDR1 MDHEN, CDR2 SYDVKM. In DNA form, the CDR3 reads TGTGCCAGCAGCCCGGGGTCCGCAGGTAGCCGGACCCAGCATTTT. The encoded protein is CASSPGSAGSRTQHF.

This clone has only a few counts. The chain employs TRBV28 and TRBJ1-1, with D uncertain. Germline assignment: CDR1 MDHEN and CDR2 SYDVKM. The CDR3 is made up of 13 amino acids. Trimming removed 7 bases at V and 4 bases at J, with 13 bases between. The CDR3 here is CASILRAGTEAFF. In DNA form, the CDR3 reads TGTGCCAGCATCCTCCGGGCGGGCACTGAAGCTTTCTTT.

This clone is classed as medium-sized (0.01 to 0.1%). This CDR3 reads CSGGTGRTEAFF. CDR3 coding DNA: TGCAGCGGCGGGACAGGGAGAACTGAAGCTTTCTTT. The rearrangement joins TRBV29-1 to TRBJ1-1; 9 bases match TRBD1. Trimming cost V 7 bases and J 5 bases; bases outside gene matches: 5. Germline V lookup: CDR1 SQVTM, CDR2 ANQGSEA. CDR3 length: 12 amino acids.

This rearrangement joins TRBV19 to TRBJ1-5; D remains unclear. Trimming left V 5 bases short and J 2 bases short, with 16 bases between. Germline V lookup: CDR1 LNHDA, CDR2 SQIVND (reference sequence). This CDR3 spans 16 amino acids. The CDR3 is CASSPLKMGGNQPQHF. In DNA form, the CDR3 reads TGTGCCAGTAGTCCCCTAAAGATGGGCGGCAATCAGCCCCAGCATTTT.

This clone turned up a few times. The chain recombines TRBV28 with TRBJ2-5; D gene uncertain. Germline-derived CDR1 and CDR2 are MDHEN and SYDVKM. The CDR3 sequence is 12 residues long. V shed 6 bases and J shed 4 bases, with 9 bases lying between them. CDR3 residues: CASSAPTETQYF. CDR3 sequence (DNA): TGTGCCAGCAGCGCCCCTACAGAGACCCAGTACTTC. The full variable domain, its missing parts supplied by reference TRBV28 and TRBJ2-5, is DVKVTQSSRYLVKRTGEKVFLECVQDMDHENMFWYRQDPGLGLRLIYFSYDVKMKEKGDIPEGYSVSREKKERFSLILESASTNQTSMYLCASSAPTETQYFGPGTRLLVL.

The chain employs TRBV7-2 and TRBJ1-1; D not resolved. Trimming shortened V by 3 bases and J by 1 base, and 15 bases separated the two germline ends. The CDR3 is 16 amino acids. From germline, CDR1 is SGHTA and CDR2 FQGNSA. For the CDR3, the DNA is TGTGCCAGCAGCTTTAGAAGACAAAATTGGAACACTGAAGCTTTCTTT. Amino acid sequence: CASSFRRQNWNTEAFF.

V and J are TRBV5-1 and TRBJ2-5; possibly TRBD2 for D (5 bases). The CDR3 spans 14 residues. V shed 6 bases and J shed 6 bases, with 18 bases lying between them. Germline values: CDR1 SGHRS, CDR2 YFSETQ. The CDR3 region has the DNA TGCGCCAGCACCACTAGGACTGGGGAGAAGACCCAGTACTTC. Its translation is CASTTRTGEKTQYF.

The chain joins TRBV12-5 to TRBJ2-1; TRBD2 matches 9 bases. V was clipped by 3 bases and J by 9 bases; unmatched bases: 6. The CDR3 extends over 14 amino acids. Germline loops: CDR1 LGHNT, CDR2 FRNRAP. The CDR3 spells CASGLGREGVEQFF. Here the CDR3 DNA reads TGTGCTAGTGGTTTAGGGCGGGAGGGCGTTGAGCAGTTCTTC.